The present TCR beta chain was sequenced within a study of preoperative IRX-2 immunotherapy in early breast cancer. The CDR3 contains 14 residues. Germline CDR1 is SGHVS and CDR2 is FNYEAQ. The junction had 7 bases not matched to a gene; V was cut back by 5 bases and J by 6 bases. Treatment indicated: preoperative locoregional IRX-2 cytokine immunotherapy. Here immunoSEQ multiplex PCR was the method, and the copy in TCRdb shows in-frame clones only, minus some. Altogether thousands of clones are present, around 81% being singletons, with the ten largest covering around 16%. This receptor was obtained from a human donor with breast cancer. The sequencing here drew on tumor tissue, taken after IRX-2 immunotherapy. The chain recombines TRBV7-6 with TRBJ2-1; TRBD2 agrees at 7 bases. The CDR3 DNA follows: TGTGCCAGCAGCCCCCCGCGACTAGCCAATGAGCAGTTCTTC. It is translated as CASSPPRLANEQFF.